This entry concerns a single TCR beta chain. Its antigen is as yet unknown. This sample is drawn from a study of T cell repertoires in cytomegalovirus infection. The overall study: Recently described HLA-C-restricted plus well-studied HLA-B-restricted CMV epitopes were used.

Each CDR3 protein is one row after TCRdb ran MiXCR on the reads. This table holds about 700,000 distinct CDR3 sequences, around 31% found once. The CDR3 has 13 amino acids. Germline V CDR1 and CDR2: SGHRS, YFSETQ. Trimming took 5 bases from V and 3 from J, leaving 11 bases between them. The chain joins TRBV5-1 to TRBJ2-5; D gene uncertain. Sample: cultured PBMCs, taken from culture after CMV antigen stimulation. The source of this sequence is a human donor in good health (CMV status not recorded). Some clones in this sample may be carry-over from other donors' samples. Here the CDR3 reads CASRSGPKETQYF. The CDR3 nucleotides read TGCGCCAGCAGGTCGGGCCCAAAAGAGACCCAGTACTTC.